Listed here are 22 T cell receptor beta chains from one sample, sequenced in a study of blood T cell repertoires in COVID-19. Method: immunoSEQ multiplex PCR; TCRdb's copy keeps in-frame clones and lacks some. The data contain roughly 240,000 clones, roughly four fifths of them singletons. The sequenced sample was peripheral blood. The receptors were sampled from a woman in her 70s with acute or convalescent COVID-19.

This clone occurred once. CDR3 nucleotides: TGTGCCATCAGCGCGACAGGGGGCACTGGCTACACCTTC. This encodes CAISATGGTGYTF. The rearrangement joins TRBV10-3 to TRBJ1-2, with 10 nucleotides matching TRBD1. The germline V gene encodes CDR1 ENHRY and CDR2 SYGVKD. This CDR3 has 13 amino acids. V lost 6 bases, J lost 7 bases, and 5 bases stayed unmatched.

This clone was detected once. The rearrangement links TRBV25-1 to TRBJ2-2; the match to TRBD1 covers 8 bases. J gave up 7 bases and V 1 base, and 8 bases lay outside the gene matches. CDR3 length equals 16 residues. Germline V gene data show CDR1 as MGHDK and CDR2 as SYGVNS. As DNA, the CDR3 is TGTGCCAGCAGTGAATTAAGACAGGGGAAGAGCGGGGAGCTGTTTTTT. The encoded protein is CASSELRQGKSGELFF.

Only one count was recorded for this clone. The gene calls are TRBV7-2 and TRBJ1-2; TRBD1 agrees at 8 bases. CDR1 and CDR2 (germline): SGHTA, FQGNSA. J was trimmed by 8 bases and V by 5 bases; bases with no gene match: 10. The CDR3 sequence is 14 residues long. Here the CDR3 reads CASSPPRGDRGYTF. CDR3 DNA: TGTGCCAGCAGCCCGCCTCGGGGGGACAGGGGCTACACCTTC.

The chain is built from TRBV10-3 and TRBJ1-2; 8 nucleotides agree with TRBD1. This CDR3 spans 14 amino acids. The V gene end was trimmed by 2 bases and the J gene end by 8 bases; junction bases not matched to a gene: 7. Germline assignment: CDR1 ENHRY and CDR2 SYGVKD. CDR3 in amino acids: CAISEDRGLGGYTF. CDR3 nucleotides: TGTGCCATCAGTGAGGACAGGGGCTTAGGAGGCTACACCTTC.

The gene calls are TRBV4-3 and TRBJ1-2; weak D call: TRBD1 (5 bases). The V gene lost 0 bases and the J gene lost 2 bases, with 13 bases spanning the gap. Germline CDR1 LGHNA, CDR2 YSLEER. This CDR3 has 16 amino acids. This CDR3 reads CASSQDNVGGNYGYTF. Written as DNA, the CDR3 is TGCGCCAGCAGCCAAGACAATGTCGGGGGGAACTATGGCTACACCTTC.

This clone was counted a few times. The gene calls are TRBV5-8 and TRBJ1-2, with D tentatively TRBD1 (5 bases). V lost 2 bases, J lost 5 bases, and 10 bases lay in between. Germline lookup yields CDR1 SGHTS and CDR2 YDEGEE. The CDR3 contains 13 residues. CDR3 sequence reads: CASSLAGGYGYTF. In nucleotides, the CDR3 is TGTGCCAGCAGCTTAGCTGGGGGGTATGGCTACACCTTC.

In this sample, this clone turned up a few times. The CDR3: CASSPIRLAGAANTGELFF. CDR3 in DNA: TGCGCCAGCAGCCCGATTCGGTTGGCGGGGGCCGCGAACACCGGGGAGCTGTTTTTT. The chain is built from TRBV4-1 and TRBJ2-2, with D perhaps matching TRBD2 (7 bases). The CDR3 totals 19 residues. Trimming removed 4 bases at V and 0 bases at J, with 21 bases between. Germline loops: CDR1 MGHRA, CDR2 YSYEKL.

V is TRBV3-1 (or the pseudogene TRBV3-2) and J is TRBJ1-1; 7 bases fit TRBD1. V was clipped by 6 bases and J by 10 bases; unmatched bases: 5. This CDR3 is built from 11 residues. CDR1 is LGHDT, CDR2 YNNKEL, per germline (reference sequence). The CDR3 sequence: CASRGPGGAFF. CDR3 in DNA: TGTGCCAGCAGGGGCCCAGGGGGAGCTTTCTTT.

This clone was seen a single time. The V gene is TRBV5-6, the J gene TRBJ2-7, with 9 bases fitting TRBD2. Germline V gene lookup returns CDR1 SGHDT and CDR2 YYEEEE. CDR3 size: 15 residues. Trimming took 3 bases from V and 2 from J; bases not matched to a gene: 6. The CDR3 DNA reads TGTGCCAGCAGCTGGTGGACTAGCGACACCTACGAGCAGTACTTC. It codes for CASSWWTSDTYEQYF.

This clone was recorded once. V and J are TRBV9 and TRBJ2-6, with 9 bases fitting TRBD1. CDR1 is SGDLS and CDR2 is YYNGEE in the germline V gene. This CDR3 comprises 17 residues. Trimming removed 0 bases from V and 0 bases from J; junction bases left unmatched: 1. The CDR3 DNA reads TGTGCCAGCAGCGTAGGGGACAGGGCCTCTGGGGCCAACGTCCTGACTTTC. Translated, it gives CASSVGDRASGANVLTF.

The V call is TRBV6-2 or TRBV6-3, the J call TRBJ2-2; 11 nucleotides line up with TRBD2. The CDR3 loop spans 18 amino acids. The germline CDR1 and CDR2 sequences are MNHEY and SVGEGT. The V gene end was trimmed by 2 bases and the J gene end by 1 base; junction bases not matched to a gene: 6. CDR3 sequence reads: CASSYPSGGSMNTGELFF. The CDR3, as DNA: TGTGCCAGCAGTTACCCTAGCGGGGGGTCTATGAACACCGGGGAGCTGTTTTTT.

V is TRBV3-1 (or the pseudogene TRBV3-2) and J is TRBJ1-1, with D uncertain. The CDR3 has 13 residues. Between the trimmed V and J ends, which lost 5 bases and 5 bases, there was a span of 12 bases. Germline assignment: CDR1 LGHDT and CDR2 YNNKEL (reference sequence). The CDR3 coding sequence is TGTGCCAGCAGCGAAGGACTTTCGACTGAAGCTTTCTTT. It translates to CASSEGLSTEAFF.

This chain links TRBV2 with TRBJ1-6; D possibly corresponds to TRBD1 (5 bases). Germline loops: CDR1 SNHLY, CDR2 FYNNEI. The CDR3 is made up of 16 amino acids. Deletions cut 1 base from V and 7 bases from J, with 14 bases between. The DNA of the CDR3 is TGTGCCAGCAGTGAAGGCAGGGCCTTTGGGAATTCACCCCTCCACTTT. Residues: CASSEGRAFGNSPLHF.

A few counts support this clone. V and J are TRBV7-9 and TRBJ1-6, with TRBD1 identical over 7 bases. This CDR3 has 14 amino acids. Germline V gene data show CDR1 as SEHNR and CDR2 as FQNEAQ (reference sequence). V lost 1 base to trimming and J lost 9 bases; unmatched junction nucleotides: 3. The CDR3: CASSLVQGSSPLHF. The DNA of the CDR3 is TGTGCCAGCAGCTTAGTACAGGGGAGTTCACCCCTCCACTTT.

The chain combines TRBV7-2 with TRBJ2-2; D remains ambiguous. This CDR3 is 13 amino acids long. The germline V gene has CDR1 SGHTA and CDR2 FQGNSA. The V end was cut by 3 bases, the J end by 1 base, with 3 bases between. CDR3 residues: CASSFKNTGELFF. The DNA of the CDR3 is TGTGCCAGCAGCTTCAAGAACACCGGGGAGCTGTTTTTT.

The table lists this clone with a count of one. V is TRBV6-1 and J is TRBJ1-1; D unresolved. V shed 2 bases and J shed 11 bases, with 18 bases lying between them. CDR1 MNHNS and CDR2 SASEGT come from the germline V gene. There are 14 residues in the CDR3. For the CDR3, the DNA is TGTGCCAGCAGTGAAAATATTGCTACTATGCGGGCTTTCTTT. Its protein product is CASSENIATMRAFF.

The chain uses TRBV18 and TRBJ1-1, with D uncertain. Trimming cost V 2 bases and J 4 bases, with 17 bases left between them. The CDR3 is made up of 16 amino acids. Germline V gene data show CDR1 as KGHSH and CDR2 as LQKENI. The CDR3 spells CASSPISLDEGTEAFF. CDR3 coding DNA: TGTGCCAGCTCACCAATATCGTTGGATGAGGGCACTGAAGCTTTCTTT.

This clone was counted at least ten times. The V gene is TRBV7-8, the J gene TRBJ1-2; tentative D call: TRBD1 (6 bases). The V end lost 1 base, the J end lost 4 bases, and 10 bases lay between the germline ends. CDR3 length: 14 residues. CDR1 and CDR2 (germline): SGHVS, FQNEAQ. For the CDR3, the DNA is TGTGCCAGCAGCTTAGGACAGGCAACCTATGGCTACACCTTC. Protein: CASSLGQATYGYTF.

V and J are TRBV10-3 and TRBJ1-6; possibly TRBD1 for D (5 bases). CDR1 and CDR2 from the germline V gene are ENHRY and SYGVKD. V lost 1 base and J 7 bases, leaving 8 bases between the germline ends. There are 14 residues in the CDR3. CDR3 residues: CAISEFSGNSPLHF. The CDR3 DNA sequence: TGTGCCATCAGTGAGTTCTCAGGGAATTCACCCCTCCACTTT.

This chain links TRBV4-3 with TRBJ2-6; 9 nucleotides align to TRBD2. Germline CDR1 LGHNA, CDR2 YSLEER. The CDR3 is made up of 18 amino acids. Losses at the gene ends were 4 bases for V and 0 bases for J; bases not matched to a gene: 7. Here the CDR3 reads CASSLRAGGFSGANVLTF. CDR3 DNA sequence: TGCGCCAGCAGCCTAAGAGCGGGGGGTTTCTCTGGGGCCAACGTCCTGACTTTC.

The gene calls are TRBV5-8 and TRBJ2-7; possibly TRBD2 for D (5 bases). V was clipped by 7 bases and J by 7 bases, with 12 bases between them. This CDR3 has 11 amino acids. Germline CDR1 and CDR2: SGHTS and YDEGEE. CDR3 loop: CASFYGVEQYF. DNA for the CDR3: TGTGCCAGCTTTTACGGGGTTGAGCAGTACTTC.

V usage is TRBV12-3 or TRBV12-4 and J usage is TRBJ1-2, with D unresolved. The V gene lost 2 bases and the J gene lost 7 bases, with 11 bases spanning the gap. The CDR3 sequence is 13 residues long. CDR3 in amino acids: CASSLFGGAGYTF. Here the CDR3 DNA reads TGTGCCAGCAGTTTATTCGGTGGTGCTGGCTACACCTTC.